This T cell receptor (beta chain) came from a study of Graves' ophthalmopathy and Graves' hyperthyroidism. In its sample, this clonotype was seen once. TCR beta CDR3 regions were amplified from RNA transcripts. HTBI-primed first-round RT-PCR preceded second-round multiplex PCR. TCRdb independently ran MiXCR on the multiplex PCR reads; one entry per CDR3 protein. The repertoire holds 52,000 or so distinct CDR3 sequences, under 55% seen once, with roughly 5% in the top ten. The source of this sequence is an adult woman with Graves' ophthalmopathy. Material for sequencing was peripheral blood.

This CDR3 reads CASSVLSGNTIYF. The CDR3 bases are TGTGCCAGCAGCGTATTGTCTGGAAACACCATATATTTT. The rearrangement uses TRBV7-3 and TRBJ1-3, with unresolved D. The CDR3 is 13 residues long. Trimming left V 5 bases short and J 1 base short, with 6 bases between. Germline CDR1 reads SGHTA; CDR2 reads FQGTGA.